Listed below are T cell receptor beta chains from one sample, sequenced in a study of blood T cell repertoires in COVID-19. TCRdb keeps only in-frame clones here, not all; method: immunoSEQ multiplex PCR. The data hold fewer than 90,000 clones, with more than 60% observed a single time. Material for sequencing was peripheral blood. These TCRs come from a human donor in a cohort sampled during active COVID-19. Both conserved end residues are part of each CDR3. Part of the rows lack a size; the others show once, few, many or a class for expanded clones.

CDR3 length	clone size	V gene	J gene	CDR3 protein
17	NA	TRBV21-1	TRBJ2-2	CASSKAQAGPNTGELFF
16	once	TRBV10-3	TRBJ2-5	CAISEGGIPSRETQYF
13	NA	TRBV7-2	TRBJ2-1	CASSLSLASEQFF
16	NA	TRBV18	TRBJ1-3	CASSRPAASSGNTIYF
14	NA	TRBV11-2	TRBJ1-2	CASSLGTGNYGYTF
15	NA	TRBV7-6	TRBJ2-1	CASSLRAHSLNEQFF
16	NA	TRBV7-2	TRBJ2-1	CASSLGWGQGGNEQFF
17	NA	TRBV28	TRBJ2-1	CASSLGLAGVIDNEQFF
18	NA	TRBV5-1	TRBJ2-2	CASSPGARGQGLTGELFF
13	once	TRBV7-2	TRBJ2-1	CASSLGLAGGRFF
15	NA	TRBV6-5	TRBJ1-5	CASSRDGLGGQPQHF
16	once	TRBV15	TRBJ2-1	CATSRAASGGGNEQFF
15	NA	TRBV30	TRBJ2-4	CAWSFQGAPKNIQYF
13	few	TRBV30	TRBJ2-7	CACVRDSSYEQYF
15	NA	TRBV29-1	TRBJ2-2	CSVKSGGTNTGELFF
18	once	TRBV28	TRBJ2-1	CASSLFARDRSSYNEQFF
15	once	TRBV7-2	TRBJ2-1	CASSFNSGQGAEQFF
15	NA	TRBV6-2/TRBV6-3	TRBJ2-6	CASSTRGRGANVLTF
12	few	TRBV13	TRBJ1-1	CASSLAGSEAFF
15	NA	TRBV7-2	TRBJ2-5	CASSFSGITEETQYF
15	NA	TRBV7-3	TRBJ2-1	CASSRTGTTYNEQFF
13	NA	TRBV9	TRBJ1-1	CASSVESGSEAFF
14	NA	TRBV19	TRBJ2-1	CASSKAGGPLEQFF
13	NA	TRBV21-1	TRBJ1-1	CAARRGNNTEAFF